The entry below describes one T cell receptor (beta chain). Its antigen is currently unknown. Germline loops: CDR1 SGHRS, CDR2 YFSETQ. V was pared by 4 bases and J by 1 base, with 2 bases of the junction left unmatched. The CDR3 consists of 15 residues. Produced via immunoSEQ multiplex PCR; TCRdb's table is partial and in-frame only. The repertoire holds 85,000 to 100,000 clones, 85% to 95% seen once, with approximately 0.35% in the top ten. The data belong to a study of graft-versus-host responses after intestinal transplantation. Turning to the study itself: Multivisceral, liver-intestinal, or isolated intestinal transplants were performed in recipients. Study results and caveats: There was an association between peak levels of circulating GvH clones and early post-transplant HvG declines. Allografts carried high graft-versus-host to host-versus-graft clonal ratios in patients having graft-donor T cell macrochimerism.

The chain has TRBV5-1 and TRBJ2-1, with TRBD2 matching over 10 bases. The starting material was unstimulated CD4+ T cells sorted from spleen or lymph node cells, obtained before transplant. The sequence was obtained from a human donor who was the organ donor for an intestinal transplant. Here the CDR3 DNA reads TGCGCCAGCAGCGTACTAGCGGGATCCTACAATGAGCAGTTCTTC. Translating it yields CASSVLAGSYNEQFF.